The entry below describes one T cell receptor (beta chain). Its antigen is not known. V dropped 6 bases and J dropped 3 bases, with 14 bases sitting between them. The CDR3 loop spans 14 amino acids. Germline CDR1 ENHRY, CDR2 SYGVKD. The repertoire was sequenced with immunoSEQ multiplex PCR; TCRdb's copy has only in-frame clones and lacks some. The sample consists of 50,000 to 65,000 clones, around 93% of them appearing once. The record originates from a study of cytomegalovirus exposure and HLA in healthy donors. Study background: The same platform was used for the 130 or so validation repertoires and the roughly 670 first-cohort repertoires, a later analysis reported.

Overall study results and limits: In a later analysis, first-cohort TCR clusters were found to tend to co-occur in the approximately 110 validation repertoires.

Sequencing was performed on PBMCs. This receptor was identified in a young woman in good health and CMV-seropositive. The genes are TRBV10-3 and TRBJ1-1; a weak D match, TRBD1 (5 bases). Here the CDR3 DNA reads TGTGCCATCAGAGGTGGCAGGGCGGACACTGAAGCTTTCTTT. Translated, it gives CAIRGGRADTEAFF.